This TCR beta chain was captured by sequencing in a study of control samples from healthy donors and cancer patients. Trimming removed 0 bases from V and 4 bases from J, with 13 bases in between. Germline assignment: CDR1 SGHTA and CDR2 FQGNSA. This CDR3 contains 16 residues. TCRdb's copy holds only in-frame clones and misses some; the assay was immunoSEQ multiplex PCR. In the table there are 100,000 or so clones, under 90% of which are singletons. The chain combines TRBV7-2 with TRBJ1-3; possibly TRBD1 for D (5 bases). Sequenced material: blood. The TCR comes from a woman between 45 and 65 years old in good health. CDR3 amino acids: CASSLAGGNNGNTIYF. The CDR3 DNA follows: TGTGCCAGCAGCTTAGCTGGGGGGAATAACGGAAACACCATATATTTT.